The present entry profiles one T cell receptor (beta chain) with its context. The data derive from a study of blood T cell repertoires in COVID-19. The method was immunoSEQ multiplex PCR; TCRdb's version includes in-frame clones alone and lacks a portion of them. The data hold around 260,000 clones, with 83% observed a single time. Trimming took off 3 bases at V and 6 bases at J, with 14 bases between the two ends. Germline values: CDR1 LGHDT, CDR2 YNNKEL (reference sequence). The CDR3 sequence is 14 residues long. The J gene is TRBJ1-2, the V gene TRBV3-1 (or the pseudogene TRBV3-2); D call uncertain. Sequencing was done on a sample of peripheral blood. The receptor was isolated from a man aged 60 to 75 who had recovered from COVID-19. CDR3 sequence (DNA): TGTGCCAGCAGCCAGATATTCGGGAGAAATGGCTACACCTTC. Translating it yields CASSQIFGRNGYTF.